This T cell receptor beta chain was recorded in a study of blood T cell repertoires in COVID-19. The overall study: Acute-phase and convalescent COVID-19 samples originated in the United States, Italy and Spain. From T cells, B-cell-depleted T cells, or PBMCs came the material, which was cDNA or gDNA.

V shed 6 bases, J shed 3 bases, and the junction held 6 bases outside the gene matches. This CDR3 has 14 residues. Germline CDR1 and CDR2: SNHLY and FYNNEI. In the authors' workflow: Reference gene primer amplification gave estimated nucleated cell counts. Repertoires were generated with immunoSEQ multiplex PCR, while TCRdb's copy carries only in-frame clones and drops some. V, J and clone size were drawn from that table, and D and trimming were deduced from the DNA. The sample has approximately 210,000 clones; approximately 86% are singletons. This clonotype originated in a woman aged 80 or over with acute or convalescent COVID-19. This chain links TRBV2 with TRBJ2-7; 9 bases are a match to TRBD1. The sample was peripheral blood. The CDR3: CASRGDRVSYEQYF. As DNA, the CDR3 is TGTGCCAGCAGGGGGGACAGGGTTAGCTACGAGCAGTACTTC.